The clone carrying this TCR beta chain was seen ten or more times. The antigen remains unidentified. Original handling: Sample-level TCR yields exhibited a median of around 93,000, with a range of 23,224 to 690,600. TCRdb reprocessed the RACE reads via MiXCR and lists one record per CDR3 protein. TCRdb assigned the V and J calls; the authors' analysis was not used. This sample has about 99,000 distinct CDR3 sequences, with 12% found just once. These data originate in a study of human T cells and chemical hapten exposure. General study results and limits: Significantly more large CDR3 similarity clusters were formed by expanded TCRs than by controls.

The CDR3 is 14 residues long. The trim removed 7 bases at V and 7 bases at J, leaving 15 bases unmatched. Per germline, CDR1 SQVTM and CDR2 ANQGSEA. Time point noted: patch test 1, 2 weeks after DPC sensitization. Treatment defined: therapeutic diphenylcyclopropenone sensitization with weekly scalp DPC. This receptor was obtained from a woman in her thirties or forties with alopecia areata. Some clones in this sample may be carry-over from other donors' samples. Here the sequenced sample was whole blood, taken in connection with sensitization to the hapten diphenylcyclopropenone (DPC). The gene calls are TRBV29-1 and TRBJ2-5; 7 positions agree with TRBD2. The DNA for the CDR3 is TGCAGCGCCGACGAGACGGGAGGTTATGGGACCCAGTACTTC. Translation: CSADETGGYGTQYF.